These 21 T cell receptor beta chains came from one sample sequenced in a study of cytomegalovirus exposure and HLA in healthy donors. Researchers ran the PCR with 60 Vbeta and 13 Jbeta primers. Sequencing used immunoSEQ multiplex PCR; TCRdb keeps in-frame clones, though not all of them. The table has 150,000 to 200,000 clones, over 80% seen once. Sequencing was performed on PBMCs. Receptors were obtained from a girl under 18 in good health and CMV-seropositive.

Concerning this clone itself: The same CDR3 also results from other DNA sequences found in this sample. V usage is TRBV10-2 and J usage is TRBJ2-3, with 10 nucleotides matching TRBD2. The V segment lost 5 bases and the J segment 3 bases; nucleotides outside the gene matches: 2. The CDR3 is 14 amino acids. Germline CDR1 is WSHSY and CDR2 is SAAADI. This CDR3 is CASSHSGRTDTQYF. The CDR3 DNA reads as TGCGCCAGCAGTCATAGCGGGAGGACAGATACGCAGTATTTT.

The chain has TRBV25-1 and TRBJ2-5; TRBD1 is a possible D gene (5 bases). The V end was cut by 1 base, the J end by 1 base, with 10 bases between. This CDR3 is built from 15 residues. Germline loops: CDR1 MGHDK, CDR2 SYGVNS. The CDR3 coding sequence is TGTGCCAGCAGTGAATTAGCCAGGGCCCAAGAGACCCAGTACTTC. Protein: CASSELARAQETQYF.

J is TRBJ2-2 and V is TRBV2; D is undetermined. CDR1 and CDR2 (germline): SNHLY, FYNNEI. Trimming left V 0 bases short and J 3 bases short, with 8 bases between. This CDR3 contains 15 residues. CDR3 bases: TGTGCCAGCAGTGAAGCTAGCCATTACACCGGGGAGCTGTTTTTT. Translated, it gives CASSEASHYTGELFF. The whole variable domain, remainder taken from reference TRBV2 and TRBJ2-2, is EPEVTQTPSHQVTQMGQEVILRCVPISNHLYFYWYRQILGQKVEFLVSFYNNEISEKSEIFDDQFSVERPDGSNFTLKIRSTKLEDSAMYFCASSEASHYTGELFFGEGSRLTVL.

The chain recombines TRBV5-4 with TRBJ1-2; 7 bases are a match to TRBD1. Germline V lookup: CDR1 SGHNT, CDR2 YYREEE (reference sequence). The CDR3 runs to 14 residues. Trimming took 0 bases from V and 2 from J; bases not matched to a gene: 1. The CDR3 DNA sequence: TGTGCCAGCAGCTTGGCAGGGGGGAACTATGGCTACACCTTC. This translates into CASSLAGGNYGYTF.

This sequence joins TRBV29-1 and TRBJ1-5; TRBD1 aligns across 10 bases. CDR3 length: 14 amino acids. CDR1 and CDR2 from the germline V gene are SQVTM and ANQGSEA. Unmatched junction bases numbered 3, after V lost 7 bases and J lost 0 bases. The CDR3: CSAGTGDSNQPQHF. The CDR3 DNA reads TGCAGCGCGGGGACAGGGGATAGCAATCAGCCCCAGCATTTT.

This chain links TRBV7-6 with TRBJ2-5, with D possibly matching TRBD2 (5 bases). This CDR3 has 16 residues. V lost 7 bases, J lost 1 base, and 19 bases lay in between. Germline V gene lookup returns CDR1 SGHVS and CDR2 FNYEAQ. DNA of the CDR3: TGTGCCAGCAACACGGACCTAGCCACAATCCAAGAGACCCAGTACTTC. Residues: CASNTDLATIQETQYF.

V is TRBV19 and J is TRBJ1-2; D might be TRBD1 (6 bases). The CDR3 has 15 amino acids. V dropped 5 bases and J dropped 2 bases, with 15 bases sitting between them. Germline assignment: CDR1 LNHDA and CDR2 SQIVND (reference sequence). For the CDR3, the DNA is TGTGCCAGTAGTGTAGGCACAGGGAAAAACTATGGCTACACCTTC. As protein: CASSVGTGKNYGYTF.

Written as DNA, the CDR3 is TGTGCCAGCAGCGTAGGGCTGTTATACGAGCAGTACTTC. Residues: CASSVGLLYEQYF. The chain uses TRBV9 and TRBJ2-7; D uncertain. Germline lookup yields CDR1 SGDLS and CDR2 YYNGEE. Trimming left V 0 bases short and J 4 bases short, with 8 bases between. The CDR3 totals 13 residues.

The chain recombines TRBV10-3 with TRBJ1-1; 11 positions agree with TRBD1. The CDR3 loop spans 12 amino acids. With V trimmed by 9 bases and J by 5 bases, 2 bases remained unmatched. CDR1 is ENHRY, CDR2 SYGVKD, per germline. The CDR3 loop reads CAMGQGETEAFF. In DNA, the CDR3 is TGTGCCATGGGACAGGGGGAAACTGAAGCTTTCTTT.

In this sample, this clone turned up a few times. The J gene is TRBJ2-1, the V gene TRBV2; TRBD1 agrees at 9 bases. CDR1 and CDR2 (germline): SNHLY, FYNNEI. The CDR3 extends over 15 amino acids. V dropped 1 base and J dropped 7; count of bases not matched to a gene: 5. The CDR3 DNA is TGTGCCAGCAGTGAAGGAGACAGGGGGGGGAATGAGCAGTTCTTC. This sequence encodes CASSEGDRGGNEQFF. The whole variable domain, remainder taken from reference TRBV2 and TRBJ2-1, is EPEVTQTPSHQVTQMGQEVILRCVPISNHLYFYWYRQILGQKVEFLVSFYNNEISEKSEIFDDQFSVERPDGSNFTLKIRSTKLEDSAMYFCASSEGDRGGNEQFFGPGTRLTVL.

The V and J genes are TRBV15 and TRBJ2-7, with a weak D call TRBD1 (6 bases). Per the germline V gene, CDR1 is LNHNV and CDR2 is YYDKDF (reference sequence). CDR3 length: 17 residues. The V end was cut by 5 bases, the J end by 3 bases, with 23 bases between. This CDR3 reads CATSVTSGVGEIYEQYF. The DNA of the CDR3 is TGTGCCACCAGCGTCACCTCAGGGGTCGGAGAAATCTACGAGCAGTACTTC.

This chain connects TRBV28 to TRBJ1-1; no firm D call. The germline V gene encodes CDR1 MDHEN and CDR2 SYDVKM. V was shortened by 6 bases and J by 4 bases, with 9 bases between the two germline ends. The CDR3 spans 12 residues. The CDR3 nucleotides are TGTGCCAGCAGCCCCACGGGCACTGAAGCTTTCTTT. Translation: CASSPTGTEAFF.

The chain combines TRBV7-6 with TRBJ2-3, with a tentative D call TRBD2 (6 bases). Germline V lookup: CDR1 SGHVS, CDR2 FNYEAQ. This CDR3 is built from 16 residues. The V end lost 4 bases, the J end lost 0 bases, and 14 bases lay between the germline ends. The CDR3: CASSSRGFPSTDTQYF. In DNA, the CDR3 is TGTGCCAGCAGCTCCCGGGGGTTCCCTAGCACAGATACGCAGTATTTT.

The chain employs TRBV5-1 and TRBJ2-5; possibly TRBD1 for D (6 bases). V shed 4 bases and J shed 0 bases, with 13 bases lying between them. Germline V CDR1 and CDR2: SGHRS, YFSETQ. The CDR3 loop spans 15 amino acids. The CDR3 protein is CASSHGQSNQETQYF. For the CDR3, the DNA is TGCGCCAGCAGCCACGGACAGTCTAACCAAGAGACCCAGTACTTC.

The V gene is TRBV29-1, the J gene TRBJ2-7, with D perhaps TRBD2 (5 bases). The V end lost 0 bases, the J end lost 6 bases, and 12 bases lay between the germline ends. The germline gives CDR1 SQVTM, CDR2 ANQGSEA. This CDR3 is built from 13 residues. Here the CDR3 DNA reads TGCAGCGTTGAAGATTTCCCGGGGTTCGAGCAGTACTTC. Translated, it gives CSVEDFPGFEQYF.

The chain links TRBV4-2 to TRBJ1-1; D not resolved. Germline CDR1 and CDR2: LGHNA and YNFKEQ. This CDR3 contains 14 residues. V was clipped by 0 bases and J by 1 base, with 6 bases between them. The CDR3 region has the DNA TGTGCCAGCAGCCAAGATAGTGCGAACACTGAAGCTTTCTTT. Its translation: CASSQDSANTEAFF.

V usage is TRBV5-4 and J usage is TRBJ2-1; unclear D gene. The germline CDR1 and CDR2 sequences are SGHNT and YYREEE (reference sequence). CDR3 length equals 13 residues. V lost 2 bases and J 6 bases, leaving 9 bases between the germline ends. The CDR3 reads CASSFASFNEQFF. The CDR3 nucleotides read TGTGCCAGCAGCTTTGCTAGTTTCAATGAGCAGTTCTTC.

This clone appeared a single time. J is TRBJ2-7 and V is TRBV7-8; tentatively, D is TRBD1 (8 bases). Trimming pared 5 bases from V and 3 bases from J, leaving 17 bases between. CDR3 length equals 15 residues. Germline CDR1 SGHVS, CDR2 FQNEAQ. CDR3 coding DNA: TGTGCCAGCAGCCCGCGGGGGACAGGAAACTACGAGCAGTACTTC. Residues: CASSPRGTGNYEQYF.

The chain joins TRBV9 to TRBJ2-5; tentative D call: TRBD2 (5 bases). CDR1 and CDR2 (germline): SGDLS, YYNGEE. V gave up 4 bases and J gave up 5 bases, with 6 bases separating them. This CDR3 is 11 amino acids long. Here the CDR3 reads CASSSGETQYF. CDR3 nucleotides: TGTGCCAGCAGCTCGGGGGAGACCCAGTACTTC.

The rearrangement links TRBV6-1 to TRBJ1-4; no definite D call. CDR1 MNHNS and CDR2 SASEGT come from the germline V gene. This CDR3 comprises 12 residues. V lost 6 bases, J lost 12 bases, and 14 bases lay in between. In DNA, the CDR3 is TGTGCCAGCAGAGAGAGAAATGTTGAACTGTTTTTT. Its translation is CASRERNVELFF.

This chain connects TRBV6-5 to TRBJ2-1; 7 bases align to TRBD1. Germline V gene data show CDR1 as MNHEY and CDR2 as SVGAGI. J was trimmed by 16 bases and V by 6 bases; bases with no gene match: 12. The CDR3 spans 12 residues. The CDR3, as DNA: TGTGCCAGCAGCTACGACAGGGTATCACAATTCTTC. Translated, it gives CASSYDRVSQFF.